These 28 T cell receptor beta chains originate from one sample sequenced in a study of blood T cell repertoires in COVID-19. Measured with immunoSEQ multiplex PCR; TCRdb has only the in-frame clones, and not every one. The table has a few hundred thousand clones, about 88% seen once. The specimen sequenced was PBMCs or T cells enriched from blood (not recorded which). The receptors were sampled from a woman aged 50 to 60 who had been exposed to COVID-19.

The sample holds a few counts of this clone. This chain joins TRBV5-8 and TRBJ2-1, with a possible D match to TRBD1 (6 bases). The length of the CDR3 is 14 residues. Trimming left V 4 bases short and J 7 bases short, with 15 bases between. The V gene's germline CDR1 is SGHTS and CDR2 YDEGEE. The CDR3 protein is CASSPARGLNEQFF. For the CDR3, the DNA is TGTGCCAGCAGCCCCGCCAGGGGTTTAAATGAGCAGTTCTTC. Using reference TRBV5-8 and TRBJ2-1 for the parts outside the CDR3, the full variable domain is EAGVTQSPTHLIKTRGQQATLRCSPISGHTSVYWYQQALGLGLQFLLWYDEGEERNRGNFPPRFSGRQFPNYSSELNVNALELEDSALYLCASSPARGLNEQFFGPGTRLTVL.

The J gene is TRBJ2-4, the V gene TRBV4-2; D may be TRBD1 (6 bases). The CDR3 consists of 16 residues. CDR1 LGHNA and CDR2 YNFKEQ come from the germline V gene. V lost 1 base and J 2 bases, leaving 12 bases between the germline ends. The CDR3 is CASSQGTGITKNIQYF. In nucleotides, the CDR3 is TGTGCCAGCAGCCAAGGTACAGGGATAACCAAAAACATTCAGTACTTC.

V usage is TRBV10-3 and J usage is TRBJ2-6; 9 positions agree with TRBD1. The ends lost 3 bases at V and 3 bases at J; junction bases unmatched: 9. The CDR3 sequence is 18 residues long. CDR1 and CDR2 from the germline V gene are ENHRY and SYGVKD. As DNA, the CDR3 is TGTGCCATCAGTGACGGGACAGGGACTCTCGGTGGGGCCAACGTCCTGACTTTC. This encodes CAISDGTGTLGGANVLTF.

This clone showed up just once. The rearrangement uses TRBV4-1 and TRBJ2-7; maybe TRBD2 (6 bases). Germline-derived CDR1 and CDR2 are MGHRA and YSYEKL. Deletions cut 0 bases from V and 6 bases from J, with 12 bases between. The CDR3 is 14 residues long. As DNA, the CDR3 is TGCGCCAGCAGCCAAGAGATCCGGGGGACCGAGCAGTACTTC. Translated, it gives CASSQEIRGTEQYF.

This clone was counted a single time. V and J are TRBV5-6 and TRBJ2-1; D remains unclear. Germline V gene data show CDR1 as SGHDT and CDR2 as YYEEEE. The CDR3 contains 13 residues. Trimming pared 4 bases from V and 9 bases from J, leaving 14 bases between. CDR3: CASSPVRSGEQFF. CDR3 DNA sequence: TGTGCCAGCAGCCCAGTAAGGAGTGGTGAGCAGTTCTTC.

The chain links TRBV28 to TRBJ2-7; D may be TRBD1 (5 bases). This CDR3 comprises 12 residues. Trimming removed 6 bases at V and 2 bases at J, with 8 bases between. Germline CDR1 reads MDHEN; CDR2 reads SYDVKM. For the CDR3, the DNA is TGTGCCAGCAGGGACAAGACCTACGAGCAGTACTTC. Its translation is CASRDKTYEQYF. The whole variable domain, remainder taken from reference TRBV28 and TRBJ2-7, is DVKVTQSSRYLVKRTGEKVFLECVQDMDHENMFWYRQDPGLGLRLIYFSYDVKMKEKGDIPEGYSVSREKKERFSLILESASTNQTSMYLCASRDKTYEQYFGPGTRLTVT.

The chain links TRBV2 to TRBJ1-5; D might be TRBD1 (6 bases). This CDR3 is 13 amino acids long. Germline CDR1 SNHLY, CDR2 FYNNEI. The V and J ends lost 7 bases and 5 bases respectively, with 12 bases between them. Here the CDR3 DNA reads TGTGCCAGCAACGGGGGGCGAGATCAGCCCCAGCATTTT. It yields the protein CASNGGRDQPQHF.

This clone was counted a single time. The V gene is TRBV19, the J gene TRBJ1-1; D is undetermined. Germline V CDR1 and CDR2: LNHDA, SQIVND (reference sequence). This CDR3 has 14 amino acids. V gave up 6 bases and J gave up 5 bases, with 16 bases separating them. The chain's CDR3 is CASSRGPPGTEAFF. The CDR3 nucleotides read TGTGCCAGTAGCAGAGGGCCCCCCGGGACTGAAGCTTTCTTT.

In its sample, this clone was seen a few times. This sequence joins TRBV7-2 and TRBJ2-5, with TRBD2 identical over 7 bases. The CDR3 has 15 residues. Germline V gene sequence: CDR1 SGHTA, CDR2 FQGNSA. The ends lost 5 bases at V and 6 bases at J; junction bases unmatched: 12. CDR3 nucleotides: TGTGCCAGCAGCCCCGACTTAGCGGGTGGAAAGACCCAGTACTTC. Translating gives CASSPDLAGGKTQYF.

This chain joins TRBV21-1 and TRBJ1-2; the table assigns TRBD1, which was not confirmed against the DNA. TRBV21-1 is a recognized pseudogene. The CDR3 is made up of 17 amino acids. In DNA, the CDR3 is TGTGCCAGCAGCAAAAGACCGGGACAGAGAGCTAACTATGGCTACACCTTC. This encodes CASSKRPGQRANYGYTF.

The chain is built from TRBV28 and TRBJ1-1, with 9 bases lining up with TRBD1. The CDR3 extends over 15 amino acids. The ends lost 4 bases at V and 1 base at J; junction bases unmatched: 4. Germline assignment: CDR1 MDHEN and CDR2 SYDVKM. CDR3 bases: TGTGCCAGCAGTTCACAGGGGGCGGCGAACACTGAAGCTTTCTTT. Encoded protein: CASSSQGAANTEAFF.

This clone was picked up one time. This sequence joins TRBV3-1 (or the pseudogene TRBV3-2) and TRBJ1-1, with 7 bases that match TRBD1. The CDR3 loop spans 15 amino acids. With 3 bases clipped from V and 1 base from J, the junction kept 5 bases outside the gene matches. Germline V gene lookup returns CDR1 LGHDT and CDR2 YNNKEL (reference sequence). In nucleotides, the CDR3 is TGTGCCAGCAGCCAGGTACAGGGGAGGAACACTGAAGCTTTCTTT. As protein: CASSQVQGRNTEAFF.

This rearrangement joins TRBV29-1 to TRBJ2-1, with TRBD2 as a possible D gene (5 bases). There are 12 residues in the CDR3. CDR1 is SQVTM and CDR2 is ANQGSEA in the germline V gene. V was shortened by 6 bases and J by 2 bases, with 8 bases between the two germline ends. The CDR3 spells CSVRRTYNEQFF. DNA of the CDR3: TGCAGCGTACGGAGGACCTACAATGAGCAGTTCTTC.

The chain carries TRBV7-8 and TRBJ2-2, with D perhaps TRBD2 (6 bases). V lost 7 bases and J lost 1, with 13 bases in between. In germline, CDR1 is SGHVS, CDR2 FQNEAQ. The CDR3 runs to 15 residues. Here the CDR3 DNA reads TGTGCCAGCACCGACTCGGGACTGAACACCGGGGAGCTGTTTTTT. Translation: CASTDSGLNTGELFF.

The chain has TRBV9 and TRBJ2-7; 11 nucleotides agree with TRBD2. V gave up 3 bases and J gave up 3 bases; unmatched junction bases: 8. CDR1 and CDR2 from the germline V gene are SGDLS and YYNGEE. The CDR3 is 16 residues long. Here the CDR3 reads CASSGLSSGGLYEQYF. DNA for the CDR3: TGTGCCAGCAGCGGCCTCTCTAGCGGGGGGCTCTACGAGCAGTACTTC.

The gene calls are TRBV6-5 and TRBJ1-1; D remains ambiguous. Germline V gene data show CDR1 as MNHEY and CDR2 as SVGAGI. The V gene lost 7 bases and the J gene lost 4 bases, with 10 bases spanning the gap. The CDR3 consists of 12 residues. The DNA for the CDR3 is TGTGCCAGCATCGTCGGTCCCACTGAAGCTTTCTTT. This codes for CASIVGPTEAFF.

J is TRBJ1-1 and V is TRBV7-3; 7 bases align to TRBD1. The CDR3 length is 13 residues. Trimming cost V 5 bases and J 6 bases; bases outside gene matches: 6. Germline CDR1 SGHTA, CDR2 FQGTGA. CDR3 DNA: TGTGCCAGCAGCACAGGGGTGAGCGCTGAAGCTTTCTTT. The encoded protein is CASSTGVSAEAFF.

The genes are TRBV27 and TRBJ2-1; 9 nucleotides match TRBD1. Unmatched junction bases numbered 6, after V lost 5 bases and J lost 4 bases. Germline lookup yields CDR1 MNHEY and CDR2 SMNVEV (reference sequence). The length of the CDR3 is 15 residues. DNA of the CDR3: TGTGCCAGCAGTCCCCGGGACAGGGCGTACAATGAGCAGTTCTTC. Protein sequence: CASSPRDRAYNEQFF.

This rearrangement joins TRBV9 to TRBJ1-3; TRBD1 aligns across 7 bases. Germline lookup yields CDR1 SGDLS and CDR2 YYNGEE. V shed 0 bases and J 4 bases; nucleotides not matched to a gene: 1. This CDR3 comprises 14 residues. As DNA, the CDR3 is TGTGCCAGCAGCGTAGAGGGGGCCGGAAACACCATATATTTT. This codes for CASSVEGAGNTIYF.

The chain carries TRBV10-3 and TRBJ1-3; D gene unclear. Germline lookup yields CDR1 ENHRY and CDR2 SYGVKD. V shed 0 bases and J shed 3 bases, with 9 bases lying between them. The CDR3 runs to 15 residues. The CDR3 here is CAISESAPFGNTIYF. The CDR3, as DNA: TGTGCCATCAGTGAGTCGGCTCCCTTTGGAAACACCATATATTTT.

This chain uses TRBV28 with TRBJ1-1, with 8 nucleotides matching TRBD1. V dropped 2 bases and J dropped 3; count of bases not matched to a gene: 2. Per germline, CDR1 MDHEN and CDR2 SYDVKM. This CDR3 spans 14 amino acids. DNA for the CDR3: TGTGCCAGCAGTTTAACGACAGGGGACACTGAAGCTTTCTTT. It yields the protein CASSLTTGDTEAFF.

This clone was recorded only once. The V gene is TRBV5-1, the J gene TRBJ1-2; the match to TRBD1 covers 8 bases. Germline V lookup: CDR1 SGHRS, CDR2 YFSETQ. This CDR3 has 14 amino acids. V gave up 5 bases and J gave up 4 bases; unmatched junction bases: 7. The CDR3 DNA reads TGCGCCAGCAGAAGTGACAGGGGTGGCTATGGCTACACCTTC. Translation: CASRSDRGGYGYTF.

This chain connects TRBV2 to TRBJ2-5; TRBD2 agrees at 15 bases. V lost 9 bases and J lost 1; bases outside the gene matches: 3. This CDR3 has 15 residues. Germline-derived CDR1 and CDR2 are SNHLY and FYNNEI. The DNA of the CDR3 is TGTGCCAGTGGGACTAGCGGGGGGCCCCAAGAGACCCAGTACTTC. It is translated as CASGTSGGPQETQYF.

The chain carries TRBV7-9 and TRBJ1-4; a possible D gene is TRBD1 (5 bases). The V gene's germline CDR1 is SEHNR and CDR2 FQNEAQ (reference sequence). The CDR3 consists of 14 residues. Trimming took 0 bases from V and 11 from J, leaving 13 bases between them. CDR3 sequence reads: CASSLAETSGKLFF. The CDR3 nucleotides are TGTGCCAGCAGCTTAGCGGAAACCTCAGGGAAACTGTTTTTT.

This clone came up a few times. DNA for the CDR3: TGTGCCAGCAGCCAAGGGGACAGGGTCACTGAAGCTTTCTTT. It is translated as CASSQGDRVTEAFF. This chain joins TRBV3-1 (or the pseudogene TRBV3-2) and TRBJ1-1, with 9 bases identical to TRBD1. V lost 1 base and J lost 4; bases outside the gene matches: 1. CDR1 is LGHDT, CDR2 YNNKEL, per germline (reference sequence). The CDR3 sequence is 14 residues long.

The gene calls are TRBV7-2 and TRBJ1-5; no definite D call. CDR3 size: 17 residues. CDR1 is SGHTA and CDR2 is FQGNSA in the germline V gene. Trimming pared 2 bases from V and 2 bases from J, leaving 16 bases between. The CDR3 sequence: CASSLLLPLPGNQPQHF. DNA of the CDR3: TGTGCCAGCAGCTTACTCCTTCCACTCCCGGGCAATCAGCCCCAGCATTTT.

The rearrangement links TRBV19 to TRBJ1-5; D perhaps matches TRBD1 (6 bases). Trimming pared 11 bases from V and 0 bases from J, leaving 20 bases between. This CDR3 region has 16 residues. CDR1 is LNHDA, CDR2 SQIVND, per germline (reference sequence). The CDR3 DNA sequence: TGTGCCGGGGGCTTACTGGACAGCGGTAGCAATCAGCCCCAGCATTTT. Translating gives CAGGLLDSGSNQPQHF.

The chain recombines TRBV28 with TRBJ1-4; 10 positions match TRBD1. From germline, CDR1 is MDHEN and CDR2 SYDVKM. This CDR3 region has 17 residues. Germline trimming cut 3 bases from V and 6 bases from J; bases unmatched to any gene: 10. The DNA for the CDR3 is TGTGCCAGCAGTTTTTCGCCTACCGGGACAGGGGATGAAAAACTGTTTTTT. This encodes CASSFSPTGTGDEKLFF.